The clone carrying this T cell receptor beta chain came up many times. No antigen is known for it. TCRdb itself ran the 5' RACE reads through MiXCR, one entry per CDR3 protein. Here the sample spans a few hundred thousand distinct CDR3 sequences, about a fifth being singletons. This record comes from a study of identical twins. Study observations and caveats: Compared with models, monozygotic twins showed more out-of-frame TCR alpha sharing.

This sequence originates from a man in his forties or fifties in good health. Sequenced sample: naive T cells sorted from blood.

The CDR3 spells CASSESRGGWQPQHF. CDR3 bases: TGCGCCAGCAGTGAGTCTCGAGGGGGCTGGCAGCCCCAGCATTTT. The chain combines TRBV10-2 with TRBJ1-5; 7 bases agree with TRBD1. The junction had 6 bases not matched to a gene; V was cut back by 0 bases and J by 7 bases. The CDR3 is 15 residues long. Germline CDR1 reads WSHSY; CDR2 reads SAAADI.